The 20 T cell receptor beta chains below all came from one sample that was sequenced in a study of regulatory T cells in long-lasting Graves disease. The authors built TCR beta libraries using iRepertoire HTBI primers and Arm-PCR of CDR3 regions. TCRdb re-called the multiplex PCR reads with MiXCR, one entry per CDR3 protein. The sample has approximately 560,000 distinct CDR3 sequences, approximately 16% seen once; the top ten hold around 13%. Time point noted: newly diagnosed GD, antithyroid drugs for less than 3 months. RNA from PBMCs was the source of the TCR library. The sample also formed part of further work on T cells in Graves' hyperthyroidism and ophthalmopathy.

This material consisted of peripheral blood mononuclear cells (PBMCs), taken at new diagnosis, from a patient treated with antithyroid drugs. Receptors originate from a man aged 18 to 29 with Graves disease.

The chain recombines TRBV6-2 or TRBV6-3 with TRBJ2-1; maybe TRBD2 (6 bases). Trimming left V 2 bases short and J 4 bases short, with 18 bases between. This CDR3 is built from 17 residues. Looked up from germline, CDR1 is MNHEY and CDR2 is SVGEGT. DNA of the CDR3: TGTGCCAGCAGTTACAGCCCCCGGGACTCCCATTACAATGAGCAGTTCTTC. It encodes CASSYSPRDSHYNEQFF.

In its sample, this clonotype was seen a few times. The chain combines TRBV24-1 with TRBJ2-3, with D possibly matching TRBD2 (6 bases). The germline gives CDR1 KGHDR, CDR2 SFDVKD. V was clipped by 2 bases and J by 4 bases, with 12 bases between them. The CDR3 runs 15 residues. CDR3 DNA sequence: TGTGCCACCAGTGATTCGTTCCTAGCGTCAGATACGCAGTATTTT. This translates into CATSDSFLASDTQYF.

The chain is built from TRBV10-3 and TRBJ2-3, with TRBD1 as a possible D gene (5 bases). V lost 0 bases, J lost 0 bases, and 10 bases lay in between. This CDR3 contains 16 residues. CDR1 and CDR2 (germline): ENHRY, SYGVKD. CDR3 bases: TGTGCCATCAGTGAGTCGGCAGGGTTAAGCACAGATACGCAGTATTTT. It translates to CAISESAGLSTDTQYF.

This clonotype came up a few times. The chain combines TRBV7-9 with TRBJ1-2; a possible D gene is TRBD1 (5 bases). Germline values: CDR1 SEHNR, CDR2 FQNEAQ (reference sequence). The CDR3 is 15 amino acids. Trimming removed 3 bases from V and 1 base from J, with 12 bases in between. The DNA for the CDR3 is TGTGCCAGCAGCTTCGGCGGGGCGAGTAACTATGGCTACACCTTC. Translating gives CASSFGGASNYGYTF.

Ten or more counts support this clonotype. The rearrangement links TRBV20-1 to TRBJ2-5; no definite D call. The CDR3 has 12 residues. The V end lost 2 bases, the J end lost 0 bases, and 4 bases lay between the germline ends. CDR1 DFQATT and CDR2 SNEGSKA come from the germline V gene (reference sequence). For the CDR3, the DNA is TGCAGTGCTAGAATCAACCAAGAGACCCAGTACTTC. Amino acids: CSARINQETQYF.

About this clonotype: The germline gene is not matched at one end of the junction; a read error may be the cause. The V gene is TRBV11-2, the J gene TRBJ2-5; no definite D call. This CDR3 is built from 13 residues. CDR1 is SGHAT, CDR2 FQNNGV, per germline. Here the CDR3 reads CASSLAPRETRYF. The CDR3 DNA follows: TGTGCCAGCAGCTTAGCTCCTAGAGAGACCCGGTACTTC.

This clonotype has at least ten counts. The chain recombines TRBV10-2 with TRBJ1-1; D might be TRBD1 (5 bases). V was trimmed by 4 bases and J by 3 bases, leaving 15 bases between them. Germline V lookup: CDR1 WSHSY, CDR2 SAAADI. The CDR3 extends over 15 amino acids. This chain's CDR3 is CASSAAGYVDTEAFF. The CDR3 DNA reads TGCGCCAGCAGTGCGGCAGGGTACGTCGACACTGAAGCTTTCTTT.

This clonotype was counted many times. The chain employs TRBV2 and TRBJ2-1, with TRBD1 matching over 8 bases. J gave up 5 bases and V 7 bases, and 13 bases lay outside the gene matches. This CDR3 spans 16 amino acids. Germline values: CDR1 SNHLY, CDR2 FYNNEI. CDR3 DNA: TGTGCCAGCATTAAACGGACAGGGATCGTGGACAATGAGCAGTTCTTC. As protein: CASIKRTGIVDNEQFF.

This chain connects TRBV15 to TRBJ1-4, with D perhaps matching TRBD1 (6 bases). CDR1 LNHNV and CDR2 YYDKDF come from the germline V gene (reference sequence). V was clipped by 0 bases and J by 0 bases, with 17 bases between them. This CDR3 spans 19 amino acids. Here the CDR3 reads CATSRDPGTSETTNEKLFF. Written as DNA, the CDR3 is TGTGCCACCAGCAGAGACCCCGGGACAAGTGAAACAACTAATGAAAAACTGTTTTTT.

This clonotype was recorded only once. A much larger clone differs from this one at a single base, so this may be a read error. The CDR3 bases are TGTGCCAGCACCGCTAGACAGGGGGCTGAGGAGACCCAGTACTTC. It translates to CASTARQGAEETQYF. V and J are TRBV9 and TRBJ2-5; 10 nucleotides align to TRBD1. The CDR3 loop spans 15 amino acids. With V trimmed by 6 bases and J by 5 bases, 10 bases remained unmatched. The germline CDR1 and CDR2 sequences are SGDLS and YYNGEE.

The V and J genes are TRBV29-1 and TRBJ2-2; no reliable D call. V gave up 6 bases and J gave up 4 bases, with 9 bases separating them. The V gene's germline CDR1 is SQVTM and CDR2 ANQGSEA. CDR3 length equals 12 residues. The CDR3 spells CSVGQVTGELFF. DNA for the CDR3: TGCAGCGTAGGGCAGGTCACCGGGGAGCTGTTTTTT.

This clonotype has ten or more counts. The V and J genes are TRBV5-1 and TRBJ2-7, with D perhaps assigned TRBD1 or TRBD2 (5 bases each). The CDR3 contains 14 residues. CDR1 SGHRS and CDR2 YFSETQ come from the germline V gene. V lost 3 bases and J 2 bases, leaving 12 bases between the germline ends. CDR3: CASSSDGAPYEQYF. The CDR3 nucleotides are TGCGCCAGCAGCTCCGACGGGGCCCCCTACGAGCAGTACTTC.

This clonotype showed up just a few times. The V gene is TRBV5-1, the J gene TRBJ2-3, with 7 bases that match TRBD1. The CDR3 sequence is 16 residues long. V was clipped by 4 bases and J by 3 bases; unmatched bases: 11. Per the germline V gene, CDR1 is SGHRS and CDR2 is YFSETQ. CDR3 nucleotides: TGCGCCAGCAGCCGACAGGGCATCCGCCGTACAGATACGCAGTATTTT. Translated: CASSRQGIRRTDTQYF.

The chain links TRBV5-6 to TRBJ2-1, with 11 bases aligning to TRBD1. The CDR3 has 16 amino acids. Germline-derived CDR1 and CDR2 are SGHDT and YYEEEE. V dropped 3 bases and J dropped 8; count of bases not matched to a gene: 10. CDR3 in amino acids: CASSSLRDRGSDEQFF. CDR3 DNA sequence: TGTGCCAGCAGCTCCCTCCGGGACAGGGGGTCCGATGAGCAGTTCTTC.

This clonotype has ten or more counts. This sequence joins TRBV6-9 and TRBJ1-2, with a possible D match to TRBD1 (6 bases). The germline V gene encodes CDR1 MNHGY and CDR2 SVAAGI. The V gene lost 3 bases and the J gene lost 3 bases, with 14 bases spanning the gap. This CDR3 has 15 amino acids. This CDR3 is CASSYAGGKDYGYTF. The CDR3 region has the DNA TGTGCCAGCAGTTACGCGGGGGGCAAGGACTATGGCTACACCTTC.

The genes are TRBV7-9 and TRBJ2-5; tentatively, D is TRBD1 (5 bases). This CDR3 is built from 14 residues. Between the trimmed V and J ends, which lost 5 bases and 2 bases, there was a span of 12 bases. The germline gives CDR1 SEHNR, CDR2 FQNEAQ (reference sequence). CDR3 DNA: TGTGCCAGCAGCGACTCGACAGAGCAAGAGACCCAGTACTTC. Translation gives CASSDSTEQETQYF.

This clonotype was observed a few times. V and J are TRBV5-6 and TRBJ2-7; maybe TRBD1 (5 bases). The germline gives CDR1 SGHDT, CDR2 YYEEEE. The CDR3 is 13 amino acids. Trimming cost V 3 bases and J 3 bases, with 10 bases left between them. CDR3 nucleotides: TGTGCCAGCAGCTCCGGACATAACTACGAGCAGTACTTC. Translation gives CASSSGHNYEQYF. The full variable domain, in which reference TRBV5-6 and TRBJ2-7 provide the parts outside the CDR3, is DAGVTQSPTHLIKTRGQQVTLRCSPKSGHDTVSWYQQALGQGPQFIFQYYEEEERQRGNFPDRFSGHQFPNYSSELNVNALLLGDSALYLCASSSGHNYEQYFGPGTRLTVT.

This clonotype was recorded at least ten times. The gene calls are TRBV2 and TRBJ2-1; 7 positions match TRBD1. J was trimmed by 7 bases and V by 2 bases; bases with no gene match: 5. CDR1 SNHLY and CDR2 FYNNEI come from the germline V gene. The CDR3 totals 14 residues. This CDR3 reads CASSERGPQNEQFF. The CDR3 DNA follows: TGTGCCAGCAGTGAAAGGGGGCCTCAGAATGAGCAGTTCTTC.

A note on this clonotype: A junction boundary mismatches the germline segment, possibly from a read error. V and J are TRBV20-1 and TRBJ2-1; D call uncertain. From germline, CDR1 is DFQATT and CDR2 SNEGSKA (reference sequence). The length of the CDR3 is 12 residues. This CDR3 is CSARIPGVERFF. CDR3 nucleotides: TGCAGTGCTAGAATACCTGGGGTGGAGCGGTTCTTC.

This clonotype was seen many times. The rearrangement links TRBV30 to TRBJ2-4; TRBD2 agrees at 11 bases. Per germline, CDR1 GTSNPN and CDR2 SVGIG (reference sequence). CDR3 length: 16 amino acids. Trimming took 1 base from V and 0 from J; bases not matched to a gene: 2. The CDR3 sequence: CAWSAGLAVAKNIQYF. The CDR3 coding sequence is TGTGCCTGGAGTGCGGGACTAGCGGTAGCCAAAAACATTCAGTACTTC.